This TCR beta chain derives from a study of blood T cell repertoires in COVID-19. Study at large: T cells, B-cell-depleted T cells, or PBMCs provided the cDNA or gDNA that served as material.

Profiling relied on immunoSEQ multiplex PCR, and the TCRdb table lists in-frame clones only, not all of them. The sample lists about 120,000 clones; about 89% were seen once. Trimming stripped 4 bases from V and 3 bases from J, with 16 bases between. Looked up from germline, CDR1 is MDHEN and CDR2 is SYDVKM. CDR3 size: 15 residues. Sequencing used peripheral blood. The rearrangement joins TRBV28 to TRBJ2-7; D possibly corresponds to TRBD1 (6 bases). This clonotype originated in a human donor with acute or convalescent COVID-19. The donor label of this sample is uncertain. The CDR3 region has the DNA TGTGCCAGCAGTTCCTCGGGCAGGGGCTACTACGAGCAGTACTTC. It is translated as CASSSSGRGYYEQYF. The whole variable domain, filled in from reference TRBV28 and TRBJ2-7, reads DVKVTQSSRYLVKRTGEKVFLECVQDMDHENMFWYRQDPGLGLRLIYFSYDVKMKEKGDIPEGYSVSREKKERFSLILESASTNQTSMYLCASSSSGRGYYEQYFGPGTRLTVT.